The 5 T cell receptor beta chains in this list originate from one sample, sequenced in a study of tumor and adjacent non-tumor tissue in lung cancer. Three rounds of nested PCR, following a modified ARM-PCR protocol, produced the TCRbeta library. TCRdb ran MiXCR on the multiplex PCR reads and lists one entry per CDR3 protein. This repertoire shows 65,000 to 95,000 distinct CDR3 sequences, roughly 76% found once; its top ten account for 13%. No cell sorting was done before RNA was extracted from the tissue. Material: lung tumor tissue. These receptors all stem from a woman between 50 and 59 years old with non-small cell lung cancer.

The rearrangement links TRBV20-1 to TRBJ2-7; no firm D call. The CDR3 has 14 residues. In germline, CDR1 is DFQATT, CDR2 SNEGSKA (reference sequence). CDR3 in amino acids: CSADTLLGVYEQYF. CDR3 sequence (DNA): TGCAGCGCGGATACTCTACTTGGGGTCTACGAGCAGTACTTC.

Points on this clonotype: One end of the junction does not line up with germline, which may come from a read error. The V call is TRBV28, the J call TRBJ2-7, with D unresolved. Germline V gives CDR1 MDHEN, CDR2 SYDVKM. The length of the CDR3 is 14 residues. The CDR3 DNA reads as TGTGCCAACAGTTGTTGGGATCGGTCCTGCGAGCAGTACTTC. It is translated as CANSCWDRSCEQYF.

In regard to this clonotype: The junction departs from the called germline gene at one end, perhaps through a read error. This sequence joins TRBV29-1 and TRBJ1-5; TRBD1 might be the D (5 bases). The CDR3 spans 15 residues. Germline V gene data show CDR1 as SQVTM and CDR2 as ANQGSEA. CDR3 DNA: TGCAGCGTAGCTTTAACAGGAAATATCAATCACCCCCAGCATTTT. Protein sequence: CSVALTGNINHPQHF.

This clonotype was recorded at least ten times. The V gene is TRBV5-1, the J gene TRBJ2-6, with TRBD2 as a possible D gene (7 bases). The V end lost 2 bases, the J end lost 4 bases, and 10 bases lay between the germline ends. This CDR3 comprises 15 residues. Per germline, CDR1 SGHRS and CDR2 YFSETQ. The CDR3, as DNA: TGCGCCAGCAGCTTCGGGGGGCTCGGGGCCAACGTCCTGACTTTC. This sequence encodes CASSFGGLGANVLTF.

The sample holds one count of this clonotype. Sequence at one end of the junction differs from germline and may be a read error. This chain links TRBV20-1 with TRBJ1-4, with TRBD1 identical over 9 bases. There are 14 residues in the CDR3. From germline, CDR1 is DFQATT and CDR2 SNEGSKA (reference sequence). Here the CDR3 reads CSVSLQGAGEKLFF. In nucleotides, the CDR3 is TGCAGTGTTAGCTTACAGGGGGCTGGAGAAAAACTGTTCTTT.